The 9 T cell receptor beta chains below all came from one sample that was sequenced in a study of cytomegalovirus exposure and HLA in healthy donors. This PCR relied on a set of 60 Vbeta primers and 13 Jbeta primers. Assay used: immunoSEQ multiplex PCR; TCRdb lists only in-frame clones, some missing. This repertoire shows around 140,000 clones, approximately 80% found once; its top ten account for approximately 3.8%. Sequencing input: PBMCs. The receptors were sampled from a male donor in good health and CMV-seronegative.

This sequence joins TRBV14 and TRBJ1-3, with D possibly matching TRBD1 (5 bases). Germline CDR1 and CDR2: SGHDN and FVKESK. This CDR3 contains 18 residues. Trimming shortened V by 0 bases and J by 0 bases, and 15 bases separated the two germline ends. For the CDR3, the DNA is TGTGCCAGCAGCCAAGATTGGGGGGGGGTGAGCTCTGGAAACACCATATATTTT. As protein: CASSQDWGGVSSGNTIYF.

This clone was counted only a few times. The chain carries TRBV30 and TRBJ1-2; 9 bases fit TRBD1. The germline V gene has CDR1 GTSNPN and CDR2 SVGIG (reference sequence). The CDR3 spans 13 residues. V dropped 2 bases and J dropped 6; count of bases not matched to a gene: 4. In DNA, the CDR3 is TGTGCCTGGAGTACCGGGACAGGGAATGGCTACACCTTC. Its translation is CAWSTGTGNGYTF.

CDR3 sequence (DNA): TGTGCCAGCAGCCGGGAGGGGGGCACAGATACGCAGTATTTT. Translation gives CASSREGGTDTQYF. V usage is TRBV7-9 and J usage is TRBJ2-3; 8 bases map to TRBD2. The CDR3 runs 14 residues. Germline V gene sequence: CDR1 SEHNR, CDR2 FQNEAQ (reference sequence). Trimming cost V 5 bases and J 1 base; bases outside gene matches: 2. Together with reference TRBV7-9 and TRBJ2-3, the CDR3 gives the full variable domain: DTGVSQNPRHKITKRGQNVTFRCDPISEHNRLYWYRQTLGQGPEFLTYFQNEAQLEKSRLLSDRFSAERPKGSFSTLEIQRTEQGDSAMYLCASSREGGTDTQYFGPGTRLTVL.

The chain is built from TRBV6-6 and TRBJ2-1, with 9 nucleotides matching TRBD1. The CDR3 is made up of 14 amino acids. In germline, CDR1 is MNHNY, CDR2 SVGAGI (reference sequence). V was clipped by 6 bases and J by 3 bases; unmatched bases: 3. The chain's CDR3 is CASRRTGDYNEQFF. The CDR3 region has the DNA TGTGCCAGCAGGAGGACAGGGGACTACAATGAGCAGTTCTTC.

This clone has more than one count but fewer than ten. The chain has TRBV27 and TRBJ1-4; 8 bases are a match to TRBD1. The ends lost 5 bases at V and 7 bases at J; junction bases unmatched: 6. CDR1 is MNHEY, CDR2 SMNVEV, per germline (reference sequence). The CDR3 is made up of 14 amino acids. CDR3 bases: TGTGCCAGCAGTAACCAGGGGGCTCGTGAAAAACTGTTTTTT. This translates into CASSNQGAREKLFF.

The chain uses TRBV10-1 and TRBJ2-1, with a weak D call TRBD2 (5 bases). V dropped 8 bases and J dropped 3 bases, with 20 bases sitting between them. Germline V gene lookup returns CDR1 WNHNN and CDR2 SYGVQD (reference sequence). The CDR3 covers 16 residues. DNA of the CDR3: TGCGCCAGCTCGGAGGCTCGCGGATTCGGCTACAATGAGCAGTTCTTC. The encoded protein is CASSEARGFGYNEQFF.

The CDR3: CASSHDRAPENTEAFF. In DNA, the CDR3 is TGTGCCAGCAGCCACGACAGGGCGCCAGAGAACACTGAAGCTTTCTTT. V is TRBV27 and J is TRBJ1-1, with TRBD1 matching 7 bases. V lost 6 bases to trimming and J lost 1 base; unmatched junction nucleotides: 11. The CDR3 covers 16 residues. CDR1 is MNHEY, CDR2 SMNVEV, per germline (reference sequence).

This clone appeared a few times. The chain employs TRBV19 and TRBJ1-2, with D possibly TRBD1 on 5 matching bases. The CDR3 covers 13 residues. Germline V lookup: CDR1 LNHDA, CDR2 SQIVND (reference sequence). V was shortened by 6 bases and J by 0 bases, with 8 bases between the two germline ends. The CDR3 spells CASRMTANYGYTF. The CDR3 DNA sequence: TGTGCCAGTAGGATGACAGCTAACTATGGCTACACCTTC.

This clone came up once. This chain uses TRBV29-1 with TRBJ2-7; D gene uncertain. CDR1 and CDR2 (germline): SQVTM, ANQGSEA. V lost 4 bases and J lost 1, with 14 bases in between. CDR3 size: 14 residues. As DNA, the CDR3 is TGCAGCGTTGGGGCTCCTTACGATTCCTACGAGCAGTACTTC. This encodes CSVGAPYDSYEQYF.